What follows are 25 T cell receptor beta chains derived from one specimen sequenced in a study of cytomegalovirus exposure and HLA in healthy donors. Both 60 Vbeta primers and 13 Jbeta primers went into the PCR. TCRdb's copy holds only in-frame clones and misses some; the assay was immunoSEQ multiplex PCR. The sample includes around 93,000 clones, 70% to 85% of them seen just once. The sequenced material came from PBMCs. All receptors derive from a man between 50 and 59 years old in good health and CMV-seronegative.

V is TRBV7-8 and J is TRBJ2-2, with D uncertain. This CDR3 has 14 residues. Per germline, CDR1 SGHVS and CDR2 FQNEAQ. Trimming removed 2 bases from V and 1 base from J, with 5 bases in between. CDR3 DNA sequence: TGTGCCAGCAGCTTAATGAGGAACACCGGGGAGCTGTTTTTT. Its protein is CASSLMRNTGELFF.

The chain combines TRBV6-5 with TRBJ2-5; D is uncertain. The V and J ends lost 5 bases and 7 bases respectively, with 14 bases between them. CDR1 MNHEY and CDR2 SVGAGI come from the germline V gene. This CDR3 has 13 residues. The CDR3 region has the DNA TGTGCCAGCAGTCCCGTGTCAGAGGTGACCCAGTACTTC. It translates to CASSPVSEVTQYF.

The rearrangement links TRBV28 to TRBJ2-7; 9 bases agree with TRBD1. Germline V lookup: CDR1 MDHEN, CDR2 SYDVKM. J was trimmed by 7 bases and V by 2 bases; bases with no gene match: 9. This CDR3 comprises 15 residues. CDR3 loop: CASSLGGDRAREQYF. CDR3 sequence (DNA): TGTGCCAGCAGTTTAGGGGGGGACAGGGCGAGGGAGCAGTACTTC.

V and J are TRBV5-1 and TRBJ1-1, with D uncertain. Trimming took 4 bases from V and 2 from J, leaving 12 bases between them. Germline CDR1 and CDR2: SGHRS and YFSETQ. This CDR3 contains 14 residues. The CDR3 DNA sequence: TGCGCCAGCAGCGTACTGAGGGATAACACTGAAGCTTTCTTT. Translated: CASSVLRDNTEAFF.

The DNA of the CDR3 is TGTGCCAGCAGTGAGGCGGGACAGGGGGGCTACGAGCAGTACTTC. Translation: CASSEAGQGGYEQYF. The chain employs TRBV2 and TRBJ2-7; 11 bases fit TRBD1. V gave up 3 bases and J gave up 3 bases; unmatched junction bases: 4. In germline, CDR1 is SNHLY, CDR2 FYNNEI. There are 15 residues in the CDR3.

The chain combines TRBV7-9 with TRBJ2-7; TRBD2 matches 13 bases. CDR1 is SEHNR and CDR2 is FQNEAQ in the germline V gene (reference sequence). V trimming: 6 bases; J trimming: 2 bases; junction bases outside the gene matches: 4. This CDR3 is 15 amino acids long. In nucleotides, the CDR3 is TGTGCCAGCAGTCAACTAGCGGGAGGGCCCTACGAGCAGTACTTC. Its translation is CASSQLAGGPYEQYF.

This sequence joins TRBV10-1 and TRBJ2-2; no reliable D call. The germline V gene encodes CDR1 WNHNN and CDR2 SYGVQD (reference sequence). The CDR3 consists of 14 residues. The V and J ends lost 4 bases and 0 bases respectively, with 6 bases between them. CDR3 protein: CASSVSPNTGELFF. As DNA, the CDR3 is TGCGCCAGCAGTGTAAGCCCGAACACCGGGGAGCTGTTTTTT.

The chain carries TRBV28 and TRBJ1-1; D is possibly TRBD1 (6 bases). V lost 2 bases and J lost 7, with 14 bases in between. The length of the CDR3 is 14 residues. In germline, CDR1 is MDHEN, CDR2 SYDVKM. CDR3 sequence reads: CASSLRRGGGEAFF. CDR3 in DNA: TGTGCCAGCAGTTTACGCAGGGGAGGGGGTGAAGCTTTCTTT.

This clone was observed a handful of times. This chain joins TRBV4-1 and TRBJ2-2; the D is unclear. The length of the CDR3 is 16 residues. Germline V gene sequence: CDR1 MGHRA, CDR2 YSYEKL. Trimming stripped 3 bases from V and 6 bases from J, with 17 bases between. Here the CDR3 DNA reads TGCGCCAGCAGCCAGCGCGTTGCAGGAACGGCCGGGGAGCTGTTTTTT. Protein product: CASSQRVAGTAGELFF.

In its sample, this clone was seen a few times. V usage is TRBV4-2 and J usage is TRBJ2-1; 8 nucleotides match TRBD2. This CDR3 comprises 17 residues. Trimming took 3 bases from V and 6 from J; bases not matched to a gene: 13. Germline CDR1 LGHNA, CDR2 YNFKEQ. The CDR3 protein is CASSQLSGTSIGNEQFF. The CDR3 nucleotides are TGTGCCAGCAGCCAGTTATCCGGGACTAGTATCGGCAATGAGCAGTTCTTC.

V and J are TRBV28 and TRBJ2-5; D is perhaps TRBD2 (5 bases). This CDR3 has 13 amino acids. CDR1 and CDR2 from the germline V gene are MDHEN and SYDVKM. The V gene lost 8 bases and the J gene lost 3 bases, with 13 bases spanning the gap. The CDR3: CASGSGKEETQYF. The CDR3 nucleotides are TGTGCCAGCGGCTCGGGGAAGGAAGAGACCCAGTACTTC.

This clone occurred once. Compared with germline, one end of the junction differs, possibly owing to a read error. The chain combines TRBV19 with TRBJ2-3; 9 bases agree with TRBD2. CDR1 is LNHDA and CDR2 is SQIVND in the germline V gene (reference sequence). The CDR3 spans 15 residues. The CDR3 loop is CASSARLAATYTQYF. The DNA of the CDR3 is TGTGCCAGTAGTGCGAGACTAGCGGCCACATATACGCAGTATTTT.

V gene TRBV7-2 combines with J gene TRBJ2-5, with 7 bases identical to TRBD1. CDR3 length equals 16 residues. Germline V lookup: CDR1 SGHTA, CDR2 FQGNSA. Unmatched junction bases numbered 8, after V lost 3 bases and J lost 1 base. The CDR3 DNA reads TGTGCCAGCAGCTTGATTTGGACAGGAGGCCAAGAGACCCAGTACTTC. Amino acid sequence: CASSLIWTGGQETQYF.

This chain links TRBV27 with TRBJ2-7, with D tentatively TRBD2 (6 bases). The length of the CDR3 is 14 residues. Germline V gene sequence: CDR1 MNHEY, CDR2 SMNVEV (reference sequence). The V gene lost 8 bases and the J gene lost 3 bases, with 17 bases spanning the gap. As DNA, the CDR3 is TGTGCCAGCGGAGGAGGGACTGGATTCTACGAGCAGTACTTC. Residues: CASGGGTGFYEQYF.

The V and J genes are TRBV6-5 and TRBJ2-7; D is undetermined. V shed 0 bases and J shed 6 bases, with 9 bases lying between them. The CDR3 sequence is 13 residues long. Looked up from germline, CDR1 is MNHEY and CDR2 is SVGAGI. The CDR3 protein is CASSYSQAFEQYF. CDR3 DNA sequence: TGTGCCAGCAGTTACTCGCAAGCGTTCGAGCAGTACTTC.

The chain employs TRBV5-1 and TRBJ2-5, with TRBD2 matching 14 bases. Germline values: CDR1 SGHRS, CDR2 YFSETQ. Trimming removed 6 bases from V and 4 bases from J; junction bases left unmatched: 2. This CDR3 is built from 14 residues. The CDR3, as DNA: TGCGCCAGCATCGGACTAGCGGGAGGAGAGACCCAGTACTTC. Encoded protein: CASIGLAGGETQYF.

The rearrangement links TRBV19 to TRBJ2-3, with 11 bases identical to TRBD2. The CDR3 runs to 17 residues. The V and J ends lost 4 bases and 1 base, in that order; junction bases with no gene match: 7. CDR1 is LNHDA, CDR2 SQIVND, per germline (reference sequence). As DNA, the CDR3 is TGTGCCAGTAGTACGAAGGGACTAGCGGTGGGCACAGATACGCAGTATTTT. This codes for CASSTKGLAVGTDTQYF.

V and J are TRBV19 and TRBJ2-7; 7 bases map to TRBD1. CDR1 LNHDA and CDR2 SQIVND come from the germline V gene (reference sequence). V shed 9 bases and J 5 bases; nucleotides not matched to a gene: 7. The CDR3 consists of 12 residues. CDR3 sequence (DNA): TGTGCCAGCCATGACAGGGTCAACGAGCAGTACTTC. This translates into CASHDRVNEQYF.

This clone was seen only once. The chain employs TRBV7-9 and TRBJ1-1; tentatively, D is TRBD1 (6 bases). Germline CDR1 reads SEHNR; CDR2 reads FQNEAQ (reference sequence). V was cut by 2 bases and J by 2 bases, with 12 bases left in between. This CDR3 region has 15 residues. CDR3 region: CASSLIGTTNTEAFF. CDR3 in DNA: TGTGCCAGCAGCTTAATAGGGACAACTAACACTGAAGCTTTCTTT. Looking up the rest from reference TRBV7-9 and TRBJ1-1 gives the full variable domain: DTGVSQNPRHKITKRGQNVTFRCDPISEHNRLYWYRQTLGQGPEFLTYFQNEAQLEKSRLLSDRFSAERPKGSFSTLEIQRTEQGDSAMYLCASSLIGTTNTEAFFGQGTRLTVV.

V gene TRBV7-3 combines with J gene TRBJ2-2, with D maybe TRBD2 (5 bases). The germline CDR1 and CDR2 sequences are SGHTA and FQGTGA. The V gene lost 2 bases and the J gene lost 6 bases, with 7 bases spanning the gap. The CDR3 sequence is 13 residues long. The CDR3: CASSLEGAGELFF. For the CDR3, the DNA is TGTGCCAGCAGCTTAGAGGGAGCCGGGGAGCTGTTTTTT.

The V gene is TRBV7-9, the J gene TRBJ2-5, with 15 bases matching TRBD2. In germline, CDR1 is SEHNR, CDR2 FQNEAQ (reference sequence). J gave up 5 bases and V 1 base, and 2 bases lay outside the gene matches. This CDR3 spans 16 amino acids. CDR3 DNA sequence: TGTGCCAGCAGCTTAGTAGGGACTAGCGGGAGGGAGACCCAGTACTTC. It codes for CASSLVGTSGRETQYF.

This chain connects TRBV28 to TRBJ1-5; the D gene is possibly TRBD1 (6 bases). The CDR3 is 14 residues long. Trimming left V 8 bases short and J 3 bases short, with 14 bases between. Per germline, CDR1 MDHEN and CDR2 SYDVKM. This CDR3 reads CASEETGNNQPQHF. For the CDR3, the DNA is TGTGCCAGCGAAGAAACAGGGAACAATCAGCCCCAGCATTTT.

The V gene is TRBV9, the J gene TRBJ2-1; 12 nucleotides match TRBD1. The CDR3 covers 15 residues. From germline, CDR1 is SGDLS and CDR2 YYNGEE. V lost 0 bases and J lost 9; bases outside the gene matches: 4. CDR3 sequence: CASSVGGTGGREQFF. The CDR3 DNA reads as TGTGCCAGCAGCGTAGGCGGGACAGGGGGCCGTGAGCAGTTCTTC.

V is TRBV6-6 and J is TRBJ2-7; 11 bases agree with TRBD1. This CDR3 has 16 residues. J was trimmed by 0 bases and V by 5 bases; bases with no gene match: 6. Germline CDR1 is MNHNY and CDR2 is SVGAGI (reference sequence). This CDR3 is CASSHGQGASSYEQYF. The CDR3 DNA reads TGTGCCAGCAGTCACGGACAGGGGGCGAGCTCCTACGAGCAGTACTTC.

The chain links TRBV2 to TRBJ2-6; TRBD1 might be the D (5 bases). The germline gives CDR1 SNHLY, CDR2 FYNNEI. This CDR3 contains 13 residues. Trimming stripped 8 bases from V and 0 bases from J, with 5 bases between. CDR3 sequence (DNA): TGTGCCAGCGGGGCCTCTGGGGCCAACGTCCTGACTTTC. Its protein product is CASGASGANVLTF.